Presented here are 31 T cell receptor beta chains from one specimen sequenced in a study of regulatory T cells in long-lasting Graves disease. Sample time point: newly diagnosed GD, antithyroid drugs for less than 3 months. Isolated PBMC RNA provided the starting material for the TCR library. iRepertoire HTBI primers and Arm-PCR of CDR3 regions built TCR beta libraries. TCRdb re-called the multiplex PCR reads through MiXCR, storing one row per CDR3 protein. This sample has 320,000 or so distinct CDR3 sequences, with under 20% found just once. The sequenced sample was peripheral blood mononuclear cells (PBMCs), obtained at new diagnosis, from a patient treated with antithyroid drugs. The source is a female donor with Graves disease.

Points on this clonotype: This sequence may be a read error, since a much larger clone differs from it by one base. The gene calls are TRBV28 and TRBJ2-1; TRBD2 matches at 16 bases. The CDR3 loop spans 16 amino acids. Germline trimming cut 7 bases from V and 9 bases from J; bases unmatched to any gene: 9. Germline CDR1 is MDHEN and CDR2 is SYDVKM. The CDR3 spells CASNSGLAGGHSEQFF. In DNA form, the CDR3 reads TGTGCCAGCAACTCGGGACTAGCGGGAGGGCATTCTGAGCAGTTCTTC.

This clonotype was detected many times. This chain links TRBV13 with TRBJ2-7; 10 nucleotides match TRBD2. Germline-derived CDR1 and CDR2 are PRHDT and FYEKMQ (reference sequence). V was clipped by 5 bases and J by 4 bases; unmatched bases: 5. CDR3 length: 14 residues. The CDR3 DNA sequence: TGTGCCAGCAGCCCCGGGACTAGCGAGTACGAGCAGTACTTC. This encodes CASSPGTSEYEQYF.

This clonotype was detected only a few times. The chain is built from TRBV7-9 and TRBJ1-4; the match to TRBD1 covers 10 bases. The CDR3 is made up of 17 amino acids. J lost 2 bases, V lost 1 base, and 4 bases had no gene match. Germline CDR1 SEHNR, CDR2 FQNEAQ (reference sequence). The DNA for the CDR3 is TGTGCCAGCAGCTTAGGGGGACAGGGGCCCACTAATGAAAAACTGTTTTTT. This encodes CASSLGGQGPTNEKLFF.

Concerning this clonotype: A far larger clone is just one base off, so this is likely a read error. The V call is TRBV9, the J call TRBJ2-1; D is unresolved. The closer fit of TRBJ2-7 to the DNA end suggests the J call may be wrong. The CDR3 totals 13 residues. CDR1 and CDR2 from the germline V gene are SGDLS and YYNGEE. CDR3 region: CASSRAVINEQYF. Here the CDR3 DNA reads TGTGCCAGCAGTCGGGCGGTTATCAATGAGCAGTACTTC.

This clonotype was seen repeatedly, ten times or more. This rearrangement joins TRBV12-3 or TRBV12-4 to TRBJ2-7, with 8 bases lining up with TRBD2. V gave up 6 bases and J gave up 0 bases; unmatched junction bases: 10. The CDR3 extends over 16 amino acids. CDR3 in amino acids: CASSHFAGTSSYEQYF. Here the CDR3 DNA reads TGTGCCAGCAGCCACTTCGCCGGGACTAGCTCCTACGAGCAGTACTTC.

This clonotype was observed a few times. The J gene is TRBJ1-5, the V gene TRBV28, with D tentatively TRBD1 (5 bases). The CDR3 consists of 13 residues. Germline V gene data show CDR1 as MDHEN and CDR2 as SYDVKM. The V end was cut by 8 bases, the J end by 2 bases, with 10 bases between. The CDR3 DNA follows: TGTGCCAGCCGCAGGGATGGCAATCAGCCCCAGCATTTT. Amino acid sequence: CASRRDGNQPQHF.

The V gene is TRBV12-3 or TRBV12-4, the J gene TRBJ1-5; D perhaps matches TRBD1 (5 bases). V lost 2 bases, J lost 6 bases, and 11 bases lay in between. CDR3 length: 14 residues. The CDR3: CASSLMGRGQPQHF. The CDR3 DNA follows: TGTGCCAGCAGTTTAATGGGGAGGGGTCAGCCCCAGCATTTT.

This clonotype occurred many times. The chain combines TRBV5-1 with TRBJ2-7; D gene unclear. V was clipped by 2 bases and J by 6 bases, with 15 bases between them. Germline CDR1 SGHRS, CDR2 YFSETQ. The CDR3 is 14 amino acids. CDR3 DNA sequence: TGCGCCAGCAGCTTAGGCCGCCTGCAGGTCGAGCAGTACTTC. Its protein is CASSLGRLQVEQYF.

This clonotype was seen ten or more times. This chain connects TRBV2 to TRBJ2-7; 8 nucleotides agree with TRBD2. Germline-derived CDR1 and CDR2 are SNHLY and FYNNEI. The CDR3 runs to 13 residues. V shed 7 bases and J 4 bases; nucleotides not matched to a gene: 6. This CDR3 is CASTGIAGYEQYF. The CDR3 nucleotides are TGTGCCAGCACCGGCATAGCGGGATACGAGCAGTACTTC.

This clonotype was seen ten or more times. The V and J genes are TRBV30 and TRBJ2-3, with D possibly matching TRBD1 (7 bases). Trimming took off 1 base at V and 6 bases at J, with 8 bases between the two ends. Germline CDR1 is GTSNPN and CDR2 is SVGIG (reference sequence). The CDR3 consists of 12 residues. Here the CDR3 reads CAWSAGGDTQYF. The CDR3 DNA sequence: TGTGCCTGGAGTGCAGGGGGGGATACGCAGTATTTT.

This clonotype was detected only a few times. V usage is TRBV10-3 and J usage is TRBJ1-1, with D uncertain. The CDR3 is 14 amino acids. V shed 4 bases and J shed 4 bases, with 13 bases lying between them. CDR1 and CDR2 (germline): ENHRY, SYGVKD. Here the CDR3 DNA reads TGTGCCATCAGTGGCGTCTTCTCCTCCACTGAAGCTTTCTTT. As protein: CAISGVFSSTEAFF.

J is TRBJ2-1 and V is TRBV7-9, with TRBD2 identical over 8 bases. Trimming removed 5 bases from V and 13 bases from J; junction bases left unmatched: 13. Germline assignment: CDR1 SEHNR and CDR2 FQNEAQ (reference sequence). The CDR3 spans 14 residues. The CDR3 DNA reads TGTGCCAGCAGCCCCGGTTTAGCGGGGTCGGGACAGTTCTTC. Translated, it gives CASSPGLAGSGQFF.

This clonotype has at least ten counts. The genes are TRBV29-1 and TRBJ2-2, with D perhaps matching TRBD2 (7 bases). CDR1 is SQVTM, CDR2 ANQGSEA, per germline. Trimming shortened V by 4 bases and J by 2 bases, and 11 bases separated the two germline ends. This CDR3 spans 14 amino acids. The CDR3 nucleotides are TGCAGCGTTGGGAGGGGGGGAAACACCGGGGAGCTGTTTTTT. Protein: CSVGRGGNTGELFF.

This clonotype was seen ten or more times. V usage is TRBV2 and J usage is TRBJ2-1; no definite D call. Per germline, CDR1 SNHLY and CDR2 FYNNEI. V lost 8 bases to trimming and J lost 7 bases, with 12 bases between them. The CDR3 contains 12 residues. This CDR3 reads CASQLHLNEQFF. The CDR3 region has the DNA TGTGCCAGCCAGCTCCACTTGAATGAGCAGTTCTTC. The complete variable domain, with remaining parts taken from reference TRBV2 and TRBJ2-1, reads EPEVTQTPSHQVTQMGQEVILRCVPISNHLYFYWYRQILGQKVEFLVSFYNNEISEKSEIFDDQFSVERPDGSNFTLKIRSTKLEDSAMYFCASQLHLNEQFFGPGTRLTVL.

Many counts were recorded for this clonotype. The V gene is TRBV29-1, the J gene TRBJ1-1, with 7 bases lining up with TRBD1. The V segment lost 4 bases and the J segment 5 bases; nucleotides outside the gene matches: 7. The CDR3 sequence is 13 residues long. Germline V CDR1 and CDR2: SQVTM, ANQGSEA. The CDR3 spells CSVVRGRGTEAFF. CDR3 nucleotides: TGCAGCGTTGTGAGGGGGCGCGGTACTGAAGCTTTCTTT.

This clonotype showed up many times. CDR3 in DNA: TGCAGTGCTAGTCCACTAGCGGGGGGTTACGAGCAGTACTTC. Protein sequence: CSASPLAGGYEQYF. The chain combines TRBV20-1 with TRBJ2-7; 12 bases map to TRBD2. V shed 3 bases, J shed 4 bases, and the junction held 4 bases outside the gene matches. This CDR3 has 14 amino acids. Per the germline V gene, CDR1 is DFQATT and CDR2 is SNEGSKA (reference sequence).

This clonotype was observed many times. The gene calls are TRBV6-2 or TRBV6-3 and TRBJ1-4; D perhaps matches TRBD1 (6 bases). The CDR3 length is 15 residues. Germline V gene data show CDR1 as MNHEY and CDR2 as SVGEGT. The V end was cut by 0 bases, the J end by 10 bases, with 15 bases between. The CDR3 reads CASSYSGRGGVKLFF. CDR3 DNA sequence: TGTGCCAGCAGTTACTCGGGACGGGGGGGCGTAAAACTGTTTTTT.

Details on this clonotype: A much larger clone differs by one base, so this may be a read error. The chain has TRBV13 and TRBJ2-5; the match to TRBD1 covers 12 bases. With V trimmed by 4 bases and J by 5 bases, 8 bases remained unmatched. Germline assignment: CDR1 PRHDT and CDR2 FYEKMQ (reference sequence). This CDR3 is built from 16 residues. CDR3 DNA: TGTGCCAGCAGCTCAGGCCGGGGACAGGGGGCTGAGACCCAGTACTTC. Translation gives CASSSGRGQGAETQYF.

This clonotype was seen many times. The chain recombines TRBV11-2 with TRBJ2-1, with D perhaps TRBD1 (5 bases). The CDR3 runs to 13 residues. Trimming removed 0 bases at V and 6 bases at J, with 6 bases between. Germline V lookup: CDR1 SGHAT, CDR2 FQNNGV. Written as DNA, the CDR3 is TGTGCCAGCAGCTTAGAACAGGTCAATGAGCAGTTCTTC. It encodes CASSLEQVNEQFF.

This clonotype showed up many times. The rearrangement uses TRBV2 and TRBJ2-2, with 8 bases identical to TRBD2. Trimming removed 5 bases from V and 0 bases from J; junction bases left unmatched: 2. Germline CDR1 SNHLY, CDR2 FYNNEI. This CDR3 has 15 residues. The CDR3 loop reads CASSQTSANTGELFF. The CDR3 DNA sequence: TGTGCCAGCAGTCAGACTAGCGCGAACACCGGGGAGCTGTTTTTT.

Many counts were recorded for this clonotype. The chain combines TRBV7-2 with TRBJ2-2; TRBD2 matches 7 bases. This CDR3 contains 18 residues. The V gene's germline CDR1 is SGHTA and CDR2 FQGNSA. Trimming at V came to 5 bases and at J to 1 base, leaving 13 bases not matched to a gene. The CDR3 here is CASSRHFGQRENTGELFF. As DNA, the CDR3 is TGTGCCAGCAGCCGTCATTTCGGGCAGCGGGAGAACACCGGGGAGCTGTTTTTT.

This clonotype was seen many times. This chain connects TRBV7-2 to TRBJ2-7; a possible D gene is TRBD1 (5 bases). This CDR3 spans 15 amino acids. Trimming cost V 4 bases and J 4 bases, with 17 bases left between them. CDR1 and CDR2 (germline): SGHTA, FQGNSA. CDR3 coding DNA: TGTGCCAGCAGCTCCCTTCGACTCAAGGGGTACGAGCAGTACTTC. This codes for CASSSLRLKGYEQYF.

The chain couples TRBV5-5 to TRBJ2-7, with 9 bases that match TRBD1. This CDR3 comprises 18 residues. Germline loops: CDR1 SGHKS, CDR2 YYEKEE (reference sequence). The J segment lost 0 bases and the V segment lost 0 bases, leaving 10 bases of the junction unmatched. As DNA, the CDR3 is TGTGCCAGCAGCTTGGAGTTCCTGGGACAGGGCGCCTCCTACGAGCAGTACTTC. Its translation is CASSLEFLGQGASYEQYF.

This clonotype was counted many times. This rearrangement joins TRBV12-3 or TRBV12-4 to TRBJ2-3, with 11 bases that match TRBD2. The CDR3 sequence is 18 residues long. The junction had 14 bases not matched to a gene; V was cut back by 5 bases and J by 4 bases. CDR3 in DNA: TGTGCCAGCAGTCCCCCGCCCCTTAGCGGGAGGGGGGCAGATACGCAGTATTTT. It codes for CASSPPPLSGRGADTQYF.

V gene TRBV19 combines with J gene TRBJ2-1, with D possibly matching TRBD1 (5 bases). This CDR3 contains 18 residues. Trimming shortened V by 5 bases and J by 2 bases, and 22 bases separated the two germline ends. CDR1 is LNHDA and CDR2 is SQIVND in the germline V gene (reference sequence). The CDR3 DNA reads as TGTGCCAGTAGTCTCTCCCTGGGGCCTACCGACCCCTACAATGAGCAGTTCTTC. It codes for CASSLSLGPTDPYNEQFF.

In DNA, the CDR3 is TGTGCCAGCACCCAGGGGAATCTTGGTGAGCAGTTCTTC. Its protein is CASTQGNLGEQFF. V is TRBV6-1 and J is TRBJ2-1; perhaps TRBD1 as D (6 bases). This CDR3 contains 13 residues. Germline V lookup: CDR1 MNHNS, CDR2 SASEGT. Trimming took off 7 bases at V and 9 bases at J, with 16 bases between the two ends.

CDR3 in DNA: TGTGCCAGCAGCTTTGATTTGCTAGCGGGAGGGTTGAAGCAGTTCTTC. This translates into CASSFDLLAGGLKQFF. V is TRBV5-4 and J is TRBJ2-1; 12 positions agree with TRBD2. Germline V gene data show CDR1 as SGHNT and CDR2 as YYREEE (reference sequence). The CDR3 is 16 residues long. V lost 2 bases to trimming and J lost 11 bases; unmatched junction nucleotides: 11.

Note on this clonotype: One base away lies a much larger clone, so this may be a sequencing read error. V usage is TRBV9 and J usage is TRBJ2-1; D is unclear. This CDR3 is built from 12 residues. Germline assignment: CDR1 SGDLS and CDR2 YYNGEE. Trimming removed 3 bases at V and 10 bases at J, with 11 bases between. CDR3 sequence reads: CASSADYEEQFF. CDR3 coding DNA: TGTGCCAGCAGCGCGGATTATGAGGAGCAGTTCTTC.

The chain links TRBV5-6 to TRBJ1-5, with 10 nucleotides matching TRBD1. V shed 3 bases, J shed 2 bases, and the junction held 5 bases outside the gene matches. Germline loops: CDR1 SGHDT, CDR2 YYEEEE. CDR3 length: 16 amino acids. The DNA for the CDR3 is TGTGCCAGCAGCTACGGGACAGGGGCTGGCAATCAGCCCCAGCATTTT. Its protein is CASSYGTGAGNQPQHF.

To note about this clonotype: Given a much more abundant clone one base away, this may be a read error. V is TRBV12-3 or TRBV12-4 and J is TRBJ2-7, with 7 nucleotides matching TRBD2. This CDR3 spans 13 amino acids. CDR3 bases: TGTGCCAGCGGGGCAGCGGGGAACTACGGGCAGTACTTC. It yields the protein CASGAAGNYGQYF.

Turning to this clonotype: This may come from a read error, since a much larger clone is one base off. V gene TRBV3-1 combines with J gene TRBJ2-3; the D gene is possibly TRBD2 (5 bases). The CDR3 loop spans 15 amino acids. Germline V gene sequence: CDR1 LGHDT, CDR2 YNNKEL (reference sequence). V dropped 0 bases and J dropped 13 bases, with 20 bases sitting between them. The CDR3 DNA sequence: TGTGCCAGCAGCCAAGAGTTGGAGCGGCCCCCGCCTAAGTATTTT. Amino acid sequence: CASSQELERPPPKYF.